The 10 T cell receptor beta chains in this list originate from one sample, sequenced in a study of OX40 agonist ivuxolimab in advanced cancers. Repertoires were generated with immunoSEQ multiplex PCR, while TCRdb's copy carries only in-frame clones and drops some. The table shows around 100,000 clones, with around 91% occurring only once. The sequences come from CD4+ or CD8+ T cells sorted from blood, collected in a trial of the OX40 agonist ivuxolimab. These receptors were collected from an adult with an advanced solid tumor such as melanoma, head and neck, liver or kidney cancer.

The gene calls are TRBV5-1 and TRBJ2-2; 7 bases are a match to TRBD1. CDR1 is SGHRS and CDR2 is YFSETQ in the germline V gene. Losses at the gene ends were 3 bases for V and 7 bases for J; bases not matched to a gene: 9. The CDR3 sequence is 15 residues long. CDR3 protein: CASSSDRVGIGELFF. The CDR3 nucleotides read TGCGCCAGCAGCTCTGACAGGGTCGGCATCGGGGAGCTGTTTTTT.

The rearrangement uses TRBV19 and TRBJ1-2; D gene ambiguous. Germline V gives CDR1 LNHDA, CDR2 SQIVND (reference sequence). With 3 bases removed from V and 5 bases from J, the gap between germline ends came to 19 bases. The CDR3 totals 16 residues. The CDR3 DNA is TGTGCCAGTAGTATTGGCGACCTTCATATACCTTATGGCTACACCTTC. This translates into CASSIGDLHIPYGYTF.

This chain links TRBV2 with TRBJ2-3; TRBD2 aligns across 7 bases. Trimming removed 5 bases from V and 2 bases from J; junction bases left unmatched: 7. Germline V gene lookup returns CDR1 SNHLY and CDR2 FYNNEI. The CDR3 consists of 15 residues. DNA of the CDR3: TGTGCCAGCAGTCCCTATAGCGGGTTCACAGATACGCAGTATTTT. Protein: CASSPYSGFTDTQYF.

The chain uses TRBV11-2 and TRBJ2-3; D not certain. Germline V lookup: CDR1 SGHAT, CDR2 FQNNGV. There are 10 residues in the CDR3. With 6 bases removed from V and 3 bases from J, the gap between germline ends came to 1 base. The CDR3 here is CASRTDTQYF. The DNA for the CDR3 is TGTGCCAGCAGAACAGATACGCAGTATTTT. The full variable domain, rest sourced from reference TRBV11-2 and TRBJ2-3, is EAGVAQSPRYKIIEKRQSVAFWCNPISGHATLYWYQQILGQGPKLLIQFQNNGVVDDSQLPKDRFSAERLKGVDSTLKIQPAKLEDSAVYLCASRTDTQYFGPGTRLTVL.

DNA for the CDR3: TGTGCCAGCAGTTACTTGGTGTCCTATGGCTACACCTTC. It is translated as CASSYLVSYGYTF. The V gene is TRBV6-6, the J gene TRBJ1-2; the D is unclear. V lost 1 base, J lost 4 bases, and 7 bases lay in between. The CDR3 loop spans 13 amino acids. The germline CDR1 and CDR2 sequences are MNHNY and SVGAGI (reference sequence).

The rearrangement links TRBV5-1 to TRBJ1-3; D not certain. This CDR3 comprises 15 residues. Trimming took off 1 base at V and 4 bases at J, with 12 bases between the two ends. Germline V gene lookup returns CDR1 SGHRS and CDR2 YFSETQ. The CDR3 coding sequence is TGCGCCAGCAGCTTGTTCTCTCTGGGAGGAAACACCATATATTTT. Translating it yields CASSLFSLGGNTIYF.

This chain joins TRBV4-1 and TRBJ1-1, with unresolved D. Per the germline V gene, CDR1 is MGHRA and CDR2 is YSYEKL. The CDR3 is 15 residues long. Trimming cost V 0 bases and J 0 bases, with 8 bases left between them. Here the CDR3 reads CASSQDGGLNTEAFF. DNA for the CDR3: TGCGCCAGCAGCCAAGATGGAGGATTGAACACTGAAGCTTTCTTT.

The chain joins TRBV6-1 to TRBJ1-4, with unresolved D. Germline V gene data show CDR1 as MNHNS and CDR2 as SASEGT. The CDR3 length is 15 residues. V dropped 5 bases and J dropped 0 bases, with 10 bases sitting between them. The CDR3 DNA sequence: TGTGCCAGCAGTCAAACACGGGCAACTAATGAAAAACTGTTTTTT. This translates into CASSQTRATNEKLFF.

The rearrangement joins TRBV5-1 to TRBJ2-7; D unresolved. CDR1 and CDR2 (germline): SGHRS, YFSETQ. Trimming took 4 bases from V and 3 from J, leaving 8 bases between them. The CDR3 has 12 amino acids. The CDR3 loop reads CASSEKNYEQYF. CDR3 DNA: TGCGCCAGCAGCGAAAAAAACTACGAGCAGTACTTC. The entire variable domain, with the rest obtained from reference TRBV5-1 and TRBJ2-7, is as follows: KAGVTQTPRYLIKTRGQQVTLSCSPISGHRSVSWYQQTPGQGLQFLFEYFSETQRNKGNFPGRFSGRQFSNSRSEMNVSTLELGDSALYLCASSEKNYEQYFGPGTRLTVT.

The chain combines TRBV13 with TRBJ1-2; D is undetermined. With 7 bases removed from V and 8 bases from J, the gap between germline ends came to 23 bases. Germline values: CDR1 PRHDT, CDR2 FYEKMQ (reference sequence). This CDR3 is built from 15 residues. The CDR3 DNA sequence: TGTGCCAGCAAGCAAGGTTTGAGGGCCTATGGGGGCTACACCTTC. Its translation is CASKQGLRAYGGYTF.